The next 22 T cell receptor beta chains were all read from a single sample in a study of T cells after yellow fever vaccination. TCRdb re-derived calls from the 5' RACE reads in MiXCR, one entry per CDR3 protein. The sample lists 500,000 to 550,000 distinct CDR3 sequences; roughly 22% were seen once. The sequencing used PBMCs, collected roughly 20 days after the first yellow fever vaccination. These receptors were collected from a man younger than 35 who received the YFV17D yellow fever vaccine.

V is TRBV9 and J is TRBJ2-7; possibly TRBD1 for D (6 bases). V lost 3 bases, J lost 5 bases, and 12 bases lay in between. The CDR3 is 13 amino acids. Germline V CDR1 and CDR2: SGDLS, YYNGEE. CDR3 nucleotide sequence: TGTGCCAGCAGCGCCATTGCAGGGGACGAGCAGTACTTC. The encoded protein is CASSAIAGDEQYF.

This sequence joins TRBV4-3 and TRBJ2-2; TRBD2 matches at 9 bases. Germline-derived CDR1 and CDR2 are LGHNA and YSLEER. There are 19 residues in the CDR3. J gave up 1 base and V 0 bases, and 9 bases lay outside the gene matches. This CDR3 reads CASSQDGLAGTKNTGELFF. DNA for the CDR3: TGCGCCAGCAGCCAAGATGGGCTAGCGGGGACTAAGAACACCGGGGAGCTGTTTTTT.

There are a few counts of this clonotype. The V gene is TRBV5-4, the J gene TRBJ1-1; weak D call: TRBD1 (6 bases). V was cut by 4 bases and J by 8 bases, with 18 bases left in between. From germline, CDR1 is SGHNT and CDR2 YYREEE (reference sequence). The CDR3 is 14 residues long. The DNA of the CDR3 is TGTGCCAGCAGCCAACGCCTGGACAGATTAGAAGCTTTCTTT. Translation gives CASSQRLDRLEAFF.

There are a few counts of this clonotype. The chain couples TRBV12-3 or TRBV12-4 to TRBJ1-1; no clear D gene. The V gene lost 3 bases and the J gene lost 2 bases, with 7 bases spanning the gap. CDR3 length equals 13 residues. The DNA of the CDR3 is TGTGCCAGCAGTTTGGTCTCAAACACTGAAGCTTTCTTT. This sequence encodes CASSLVSNTEAFF.

The sample holds a few counts of this clonotype. The chain employs TRBV12-3 or TRBV12-4 and TRBJ2-3; perhaps D is TRBD1 or TRBD2 (5 bases each). The CDR3 is 15 amino acids. Trimming took 3 bases from V and 2 from J, leaving 12 bases between them. CDR3 sequence: CASSFMGEYTDTQYF. The CDR3 coding sequence is TGTGCCAGCAGTTTTATGGGGGAGTACACAGATACGCAGTATTTT.

V gene TRBV11-2 combines with J gene TRBJ2-5; TRBD2 aligns across 7 bases. Germline V gene lookup returns CDR1 SGHAT and CDR2 FQNNGV. The CDR3 contains 18 residues. J was trimmed by 5 bases and V by 4 bases; bases with no gene match: 19. The CDR3, as DNA: TGTGCCAGCAGCTCCGGAGGCCGGGGGGATCCCTTAGCGGAGACCCAGTACTTC. This sequence encodes CASSSGGRGDPLAETQYF.

The chain is built from TRBV10-3 and TRBJ2-3, with D perhaps assigned TRBD1 or TRBD2 (5 bases each). Germline CDR1 ENHRY, CDR2 SYGVKD. The CDR3 has 14 residues. V was clipped by 6 bases and J by 4 bases, with 14 bases between them. CDR3 sequence: CAISRDAASDTQYF. For the CDR3, the DNA is TGTGCCATCAGCCGGGACGCGGCTTCAGATACGCAGTATTTT.

The J gene is TRBJ2-3, the V gene TRBV9; D uncertain. The V and J ends lost 0 bases and 4 bases respectively, with 9 bases between them. Germline V gene lookup returns CDR1 SGDLS and CDR2 YYNGEE. This CDR3 contains 14 residues. As DNA, the CDR3 is TGTGCCAGCAGCGTAGAAGTTTTTCCAGATACGCAGTATTTT. This sequence encodes CASSVEVFPDTQYF. Based on the CDR3 plus reference TRBV9 and TRBJ2-3, the full variable domain is DSGVTQTPKHLITATGQRVTLRCSPRSGDLSVYWYQQSLDQGLQFLIQYYNGEERAKGNILERFSAQQFPDLHSELNLSSLELGDSALYFCASSVEVFPDTQYFGPGTRLTVL.

This clonotype was counted between two and nine times. The rearrangement uses TRBV27 and TRBJ2-7; D gene uncertain. This CDR3 is built from 14 residues. The V gene's germline CDR1 is MNHEY and CDR2 SMNVEV (reference sequence). Trimming cost V 2 bases and J 2 bases, with 10 bases left between them. The CDR3 DNA reads as TGTGCCAGCAGTTTAGTCCCACAACCCTACGAGCAGTACTTC. It yields the protein CASSLVPQPYEQYF.

The V and J genes are TRBV2 and TRBJ1-2; unclear D gene. Looked up from germline, CDR1 is SNHLY and CDR2 is FYNNEI. There are 13 residues in the CDR3. V lost 5 bases and J 4 bases, leaving 11 bases between the germline ends. CDR3 region: CASSQDLGYGYTF. CDR3 DNA: TGTGCCAGCAGTCAGGATTTAGGCTATGGCTACACCTTC.

This clonotype was counted between two and nine times. J is TRBJ1-3 and V is TRBV4-1; D remains ambiguous. Germline V gene lookup returns CDR1 MGHRA and CDR2 YSYEKL. This CDR3 comprises 15 residues. V was clipped by 3 bases and J by 2 bases, with 11 bases between them. The CDR3 coding sequence is TGCGCCAGCAGCCATCGGGTCGGGGCTGGAAACACCATATATTTT. It yields the protein CASSHRVGAGNTIYF.

This clonotype was recorded many times. The chain carries TRBV12-3 or TRBV12-4 and TRBJ2-3, with TRBD1 identical over 7 bases. The CDR3 consists of 13 residues. V lost 7 bases and J lost 1; bases outside the gene matches: 2. CDR3: CASKGAGTDTQYF. The CDR3 DNA follows: TGTGCCAGCAAGGGGGCGGGCACAGATACGCAGTATTTT.

This clonotype was seen many times. The chain combines TRBV15 with TRBJ1-6, with unresolved D. CDR1 is LNHNV and CDR2 is YYDKDF in the germline V gene (reference sequence). The V gene lost 0 bases and the J gene lost 7 bases, with 4 bases spanning the gap. The CDR3 extends over 13 amino acids. CDR3 nucleotide sequence: TGTGCCACCAGCAGAGACGGGAATTCACCCCTCCACTTT. Translated, it gives CATSRDGNSPLHF.

The CDR3 nucleotides are TGTGCCAGCAGGCCCCAGATAACTGAAGCTTTCTTT. The encoded protein is CASRPQITEAFF. The chain couples TRBV6-1 to TRBJ1-1; D unresolved. There are 12 residues in the CDR3. Looked up from germline, CDR1 is MNHNS and CDR2 is SASEGT. Trimming cost V 6 bases and J 5 bases, with 10 bases left between them.

V is TRBV29-1 and J is TRBJ1-5; the D is unclear. Germline loops: CDR1 SQVTM, CDR2 ANQGSEA. The CDR3 is 13 amino acids. Trimming removed 7 bases at V and 2 bases at J, with 12 bases between. The CDR3, as DNA: TGCAGCGCCGGGGAGCTCCGCAATCAGCCCCAGCATTTT. It encodes CSAGELRNQPQHF.

Here the CDR3 reads CAWIGVAGHKYEQYF. For the CDR3, the DNA is TGTGCCTGGATCGGCGTGGCAGGACATAAGTACGAGCAGTACTTC. The chain links TRBV30 to TRBJ2-7, with D possibly TRBD1 on 5 matching bases. This CDR3 is built from 15 residues. The germline CDR1 and CDR2 sequences are GTSNPN and SVGIG (reference sequence). Deletions cut 4 bases from V and 4 bases from J, with 20 bases between.

This clonotype was counted between two and nine times. The chain carries TRBV6-2 or TRBV6-3 and TRBJ2-2; 11 nucleotides align to TRBD2. Germline CDR1 MNHEY, CDR2 SVGEGT. The CDR3 totals 14 residues. Germline trimming cut 6 bases from V and 10 bases from J; bases unmatched to any gene: 7. In nucleotides, the CDR3 is TGTGCCAGCAGAAAATTAGCGGGGGGGCTGGAGCTGTTTTTT. The encoded protein is CASRKLAGGLELFF.

The sample holds many counts of this clonotype. This chain links TRBV7-9 with TRBJ1-4, with D maybe TRBD1 (6 bases). V was shortened by 1 base and J by 1 base, with 10 bases between the two germline ends. The germline CDR1 and CDR2 sequences are SEHNR and FQNEAQ (reference sequence). The CDR3 contains 16 residues. In DNA, the CDR3 is TGTGCCAGCAGCTTAGGTTTCAGGGGAACTAATGAAAAACTGTTTTTT. Translating it yields CASSLGFRGTNEKLFF.

The chain couples TRBV18 to TRBJ1-1, with 8 bases matching TRBD1. J lost 1 base, V lost 5 bases, and 6 bases had no gene match. Per the germline V gene, CDR1 is KGHSH and CDR2 is LQKENI. This CDR3 has 15 amino acids. The CDR3 DNA follows: TGTGCCAGCTCATTCGCTGGACAGGGGAACACTGAAGCTTTCTTT. This sequence encodes CASSFAGQGNTEAFF.

The V and J genes are TRBV29-1 and TRBJ1-1; D is undetermined. V was clipped by 6 bases and J by 0 bases, with 11 bases between them. This CDR3 has 13 amino acids. Germline V gene data show CDR1 as SQVTM and CDR2 as ANQGSEA. In DNA, the CDR3 is TGCAGCGTATCACGGACTCTGAACACTGAAGCTTTCTTT. Its protein is CSVSRTLNTEAFF.

The chain recombines TRBV10-2 with TRBJ2-7; maybe TRBD2 (6 bases). CDR1 and CDR2 from the germline V gene are WSHSY and SAAADI. The CDR3 contains 13 residues. Between the trimmed V and J ends, which lost 5 bases and 6 bases, there was a span of 14 bases. CDR3 in DNA: TGCGCCAGCAGTTTGGGGCGGGGAAGCGAGCAGTACGTC. Translated, it gives CASSLGRGSEQYV.

CDR3 amino acids: CASSLGQPNEKLFF. In nucleotides, the CDR3 is TGCGCCAGCAGCTTGGGACAGCCTAATGAAAAACTGTTTTTT. The chain links TRBV5-1 to TRBJ1-4, with D maybe TRBD1 (5 bases). This CDR3 region has 14 residues. Germline V gene data show CDR1 as SGHRS and CDR2 as YFSETQ. V lost 0 bases and J lost 3, with 6 bases in between.